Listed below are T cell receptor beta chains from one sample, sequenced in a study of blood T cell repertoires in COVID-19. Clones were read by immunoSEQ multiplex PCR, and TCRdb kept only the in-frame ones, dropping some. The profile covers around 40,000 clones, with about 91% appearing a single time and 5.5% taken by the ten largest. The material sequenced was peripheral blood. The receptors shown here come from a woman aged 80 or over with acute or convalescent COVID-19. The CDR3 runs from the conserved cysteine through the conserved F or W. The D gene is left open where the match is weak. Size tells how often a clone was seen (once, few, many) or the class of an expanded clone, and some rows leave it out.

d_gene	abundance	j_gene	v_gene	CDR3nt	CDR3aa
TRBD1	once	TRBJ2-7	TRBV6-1	TGTGCCAGCAGTGAAGACCCGGGACAGACGAGGAGCTCCTACGAGCAGTACTTC	CASSEDPGQTRSSYEQYF
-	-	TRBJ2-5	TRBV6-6	TGTGCCAGCAGTTATGGACGGGGGACCAAAGAGACCCAGTACTTC	CASSYGRGTKETQYF
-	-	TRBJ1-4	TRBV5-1	TGCGCCAGCAGCTTCTCGACACCAACTAATGAAAAACTGTTTTTT	CASSFSTPTNEKLFF
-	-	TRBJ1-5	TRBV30	TGTGCCTGGAGTCAGGGACTCGTGGGAAATCAGCCCCAGCATTTT	CAWSQGLVGNQPQHF
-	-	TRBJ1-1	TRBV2	TGTGCCAGCAGTGTTAGGAACACTGAAGCTTTCTTT	CASSVRNTEAFF
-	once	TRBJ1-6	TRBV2	TGTGCCAGCAGTCCTCGGGTCTTAGTTAATTCACCCCTCCACTTT	CASSPRVLVNSPLHF
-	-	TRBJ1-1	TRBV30	TGTGCCTGGAGTGTAAATAGAGACACTGAAGCTTTCTTT	CAWSVNRDTEAFF
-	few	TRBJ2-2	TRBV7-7	TGTGCTAGCAGCTCTACGACTGAAAGCACCGGGGAGCTGTTTTTT	CASSSTTESTGELFF
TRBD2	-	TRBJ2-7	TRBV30	TGTGCCTGGCAGGTCGGCCTAGCGGGGAGCTACGAGCAGTACTTC	CAWQVGLAGSYEQYF
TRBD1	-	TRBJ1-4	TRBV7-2	TGTGCCAGCAGCTCCGACAGGGGAAGTGAAAAACTGTTTTTT	CASSSDRGSEKLFF
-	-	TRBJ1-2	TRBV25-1	TGTGCCAGCAGTGCTCGGAGCCAGGGGTCTCGTCATGGCTACACCTTC	CASSARSQGSRHGYTF
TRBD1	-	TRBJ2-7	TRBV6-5	TGTGCCAGCAGTCAACAGGGGAAGCAGTACTTC	CASSQQGKQYF
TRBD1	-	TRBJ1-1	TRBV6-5	TGTGCCAGCATGGACAGGGCGAGAGTGAACACTGAAGCTTTCTTT	CASMDRARVNTEAFF
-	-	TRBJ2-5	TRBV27	TGTGCCAGCAGTGCCCCGGGACGGGGGACGGAGACCCAGTACTTC	CASSAPGRGTETQYF
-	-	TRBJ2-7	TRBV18	TGTGCCAGCTCACCAGGGGCAGGGACCTACGAGCAGTACTTC	CASSPGAGTYEQYF
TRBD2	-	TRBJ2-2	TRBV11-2	TGTGCCAGCAGCCGGACTAGCGGGAGCACCGGGGAGCTGTTTTTT	CASSRTSGSTGELFF
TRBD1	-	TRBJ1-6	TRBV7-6	TGTGCCAGCAGCCAGTCAGGGGGCGCGGAATCACCCCTCCACTTT	CASSQSGGAESPLHF